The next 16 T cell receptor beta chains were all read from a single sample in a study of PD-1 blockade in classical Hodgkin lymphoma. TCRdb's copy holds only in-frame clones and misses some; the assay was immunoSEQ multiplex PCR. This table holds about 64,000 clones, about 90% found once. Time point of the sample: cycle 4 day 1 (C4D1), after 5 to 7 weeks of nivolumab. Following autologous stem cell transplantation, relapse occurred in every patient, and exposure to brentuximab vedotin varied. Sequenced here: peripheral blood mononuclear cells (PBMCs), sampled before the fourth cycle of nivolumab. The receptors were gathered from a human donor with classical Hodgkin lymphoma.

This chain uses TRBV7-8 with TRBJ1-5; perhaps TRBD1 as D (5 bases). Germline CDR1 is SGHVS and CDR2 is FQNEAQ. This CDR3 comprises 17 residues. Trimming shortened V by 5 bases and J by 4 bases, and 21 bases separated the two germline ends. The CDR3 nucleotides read TGTGCCAGCAGCAAAACCCCGGTGGACACGGTTAATCAGCCCCAGCATTTT. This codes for CASSKTPVDTVNQPQHF. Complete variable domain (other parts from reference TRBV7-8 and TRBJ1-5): GAGVSQSPRYKVAKRGQDVALRCDPISGHVSLFWYQQALGQGPEFLTYFQNEAQLDKSGLPSDRFFAERPEGSVSTLKIQRTQQEDSAVYLCASSKTPVDTVNQPQHFGDGTRLSIL.

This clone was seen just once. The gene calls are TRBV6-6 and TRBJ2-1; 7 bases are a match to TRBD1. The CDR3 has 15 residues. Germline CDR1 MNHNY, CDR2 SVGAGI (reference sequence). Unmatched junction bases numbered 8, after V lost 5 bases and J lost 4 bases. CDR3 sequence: CASSHKSGGYNEQFF. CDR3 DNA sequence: TGTGCCAGCAGTCACAAGTCAGGGGGATACAATGAGCAGTTCTTC.

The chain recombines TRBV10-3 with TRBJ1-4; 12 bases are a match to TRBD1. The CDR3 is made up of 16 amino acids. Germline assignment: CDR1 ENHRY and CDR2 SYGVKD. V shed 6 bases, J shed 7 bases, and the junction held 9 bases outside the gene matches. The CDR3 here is CAISPGQGAQAEKLFF. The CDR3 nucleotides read TGTGCCATCAGCCCGGGACAGGGGGCCCAGGCTGAAAAACTGTTTTTT.

The CDR3 region has the DNA TGTGCCAGCACGCCCCAGTACTTC. Translating gives CASTPQYF. This chain connects TRBV6-5 to TRBJ2-7; D not certain. Germline V gene data show CDR1 as MNHEY and CDR2 as SVGAGI. V was cut by 7 bases and J by 10 bases, with 5 bases left in between. This CDR3 is built from 8 residues.

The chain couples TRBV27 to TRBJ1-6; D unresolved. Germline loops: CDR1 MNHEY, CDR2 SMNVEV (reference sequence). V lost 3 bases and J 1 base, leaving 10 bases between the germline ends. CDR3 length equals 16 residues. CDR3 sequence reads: CASSLRWSSYNSPLHF. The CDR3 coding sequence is TGTGCCAGCAGTTTGAGGTGGAGTTCCTATAATTCACCCCTCCACTTT.

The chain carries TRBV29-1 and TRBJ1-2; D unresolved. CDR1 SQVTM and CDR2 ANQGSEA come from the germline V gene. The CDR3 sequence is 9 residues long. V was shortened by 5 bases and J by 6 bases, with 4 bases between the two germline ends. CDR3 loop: CSVNNGYTF. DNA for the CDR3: TGCAGCGTTAATAATGGCTACACCTTC.

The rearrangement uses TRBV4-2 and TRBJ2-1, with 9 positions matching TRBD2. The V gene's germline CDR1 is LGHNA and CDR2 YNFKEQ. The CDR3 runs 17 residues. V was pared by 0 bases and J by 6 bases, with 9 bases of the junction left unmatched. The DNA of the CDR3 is TGTGCCAGCAGCCAAGACCCTAAGCGGGGGGCACGCAATGAGCAGTTCTTC. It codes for CASSQDPKRGARNEQFF.

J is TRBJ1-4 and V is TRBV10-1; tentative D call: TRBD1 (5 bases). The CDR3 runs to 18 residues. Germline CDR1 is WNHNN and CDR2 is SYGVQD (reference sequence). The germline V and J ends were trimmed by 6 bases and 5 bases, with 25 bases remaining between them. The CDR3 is CASRGDGKRIWENEKLFF. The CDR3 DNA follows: TGCGCCAGCAGAGGGGACGGTAAACGGATATGGGAAAATGAAAAACTGTTTTTT.

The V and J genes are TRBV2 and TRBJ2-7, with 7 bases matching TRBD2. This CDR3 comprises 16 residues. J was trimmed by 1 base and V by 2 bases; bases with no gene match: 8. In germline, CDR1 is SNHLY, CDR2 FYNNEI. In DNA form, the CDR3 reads TGTGCCAGCAGTGAACGCCTCCTAGCGGAGTCCTACGAGCAGTACTTC. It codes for CASSERLLAESYEQYF.

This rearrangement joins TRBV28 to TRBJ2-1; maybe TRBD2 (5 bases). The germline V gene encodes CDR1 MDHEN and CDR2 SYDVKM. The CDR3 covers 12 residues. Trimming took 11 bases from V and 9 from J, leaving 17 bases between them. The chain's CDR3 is CAAEGSSGEQFF. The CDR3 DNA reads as TGTGCCGCCGAGGGAAGTTCGGGTGAGCAGTTCTTC. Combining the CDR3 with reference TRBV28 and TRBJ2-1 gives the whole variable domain DVKVTQSSRYLVKRTGEKVFLECVQDMDHENMFWYRQDPGLGLRLIYFSYDVKMKEKGDIPEGYSVSREKKERFSLILESASTNQTSMYLCAAEGSSGEQFFGPGTRLTVL.

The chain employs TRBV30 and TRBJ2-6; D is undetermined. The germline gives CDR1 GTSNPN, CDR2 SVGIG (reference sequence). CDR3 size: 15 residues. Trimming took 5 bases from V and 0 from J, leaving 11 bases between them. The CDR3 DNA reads TGTGCCTGGTCCCCCAACCGCTCTGGGGCCAACGTCCTGACTTTC. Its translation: CAWSPNRSGANVLTF.

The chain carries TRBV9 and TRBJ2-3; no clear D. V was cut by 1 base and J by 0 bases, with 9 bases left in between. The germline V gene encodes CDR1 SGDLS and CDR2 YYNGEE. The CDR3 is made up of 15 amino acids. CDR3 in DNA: TGTGCCAGCAGCGTATCCCCTGCTAGCACAGATACGCAGTATTTT. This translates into CASSVSPASTDTQYF.

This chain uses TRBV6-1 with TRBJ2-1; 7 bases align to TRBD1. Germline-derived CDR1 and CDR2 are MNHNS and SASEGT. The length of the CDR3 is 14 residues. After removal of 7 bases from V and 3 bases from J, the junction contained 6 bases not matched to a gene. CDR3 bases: TGTGCCAGCAACACCGGGACAGTCTACAATGAGCAGTTCTTC. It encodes CASNTGTVYNEQFF.

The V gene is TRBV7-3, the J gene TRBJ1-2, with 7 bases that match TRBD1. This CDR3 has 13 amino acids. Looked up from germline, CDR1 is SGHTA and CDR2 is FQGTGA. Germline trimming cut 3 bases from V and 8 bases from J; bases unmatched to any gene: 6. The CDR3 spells CASSFTGTDGYTF. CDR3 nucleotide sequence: TGTGCCAGCAGCTTTACCGGGACAGACGGCTACACCTTC.

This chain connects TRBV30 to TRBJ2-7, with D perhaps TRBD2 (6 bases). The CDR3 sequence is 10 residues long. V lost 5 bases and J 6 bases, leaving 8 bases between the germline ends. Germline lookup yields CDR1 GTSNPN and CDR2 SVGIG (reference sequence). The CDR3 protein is CAWGGSEQYF. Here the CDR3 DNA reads TGTGCCTGGGGGGGGAGCGAGCAGTACTTC.

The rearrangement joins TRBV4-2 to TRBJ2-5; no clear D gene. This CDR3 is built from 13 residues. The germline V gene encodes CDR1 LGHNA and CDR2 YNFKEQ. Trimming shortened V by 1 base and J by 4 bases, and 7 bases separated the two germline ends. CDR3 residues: CASSQGHPETQYF. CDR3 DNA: TGTGCCAGCAGCCAAGGACACCCAGAGACCCAGTACTTC.